These T cell receptor beta chains were read from a single sample in a study of PD-1 blockade in classical Hodgkin lymphoma. Sequenced by immunoSEQ multiplex PCR; TCRdb stores in-frame clones only, minus some. This table has 70,000 or so clones, 90% to 95% appearing once. The sample in question was peripheral blood mononuclear cells (PBMCs), obtained at baseline. These receptors were taken from a human donor with classical Hodgkin lymphoma. Both conserved end residues are part of each CDR3.

CDR3 protein: CASRLLAGGDEQFF
V gene: TRBV27

CDR3 protein: CASRPTLQETQYF
V gene: TRBV27

CDR3 protein: CASSLESLGSYNEQFF
V gene: TRBV5-1

CDR3 protein: CASSTRTDRNPYEQYF
V gene: TRBV27

CDR3 protein: CASRELGQGGLNQPQHF
V gene: TRBV6-4

CDR3 protein: CASSWTSGGMETQYF
V gene: TRBV27

CDR3 protein: CASSLVLGTGADYGYTF
V gene: TRBV5-1

CDR3 protein: CASQKLGGTEAFF
V gene: TRBV27

CDR3 protein: CASSPAEGPLGNTIYF
V gene: TRBV13

CDR3 protein: CASSSGQSNYGYTF
V gene: TRBV2

CDR3 protein: CASSLTAIYEQYF
V gene: TRBV27

CDR3 protein: CASSGFGTSQVTDTQYF
V gene: TRBV2

CDR3 protein: CASSRDLSQYF
V gene: TRBV6-1

CDR3 protein: CASSFLWASLQETQYF
V gene: TRBV7-9

CDR3 protein: CASSLGTSGTYEQYF
V gene: TRBV7-2

CDR3 protein: CASSQEPSEGDTQYF
V gene: TRBV4-1

CDR3 protein: CASGSSRGYGYTF
V gene: TRBV6-5

CDR3 protein: CASSSLASGQSPYEQYF
V gene: TRBV12-1

CDR3 protein: CASSRGEVTGELFF
V gene: TRBV19

CDR3 protein: CASGPYAGVPAEQFF
V gene: TRBV28

CDR3 protein: CASSSTPYTDTQYF
V gene: TRBV27

CDR3 protein: CASSLQTGQRKFYEQYF
V gene: TRBV7-9

CDR3 protein: CASSDKTGGFSKEVNNEQFF
V gene: TRBV10-1

CDR3 protein: CASRPYLALSSYNEQFF
V gene: TRBV19

CDR3 protein: CASGTPGPGEQYF
V gene: TRBV7-2

CDR3 protein: CASSFLERDIQYF
V gene: TRBV18

CDR3 protein: CASSYRGNTEAFF
V gene: TRBV6-5

CDR3 protein: CASSHEGLSYEQYF
V gene: TRBV18

CDR3 protein: CASPPSGLAGGVLDNEQFF
V gene: TRBV28

CDR3 protein: CAWSLVMSTEAFF
V gene: TRBV30

CDR3 protein: CASSFGTVYNSPLHF
V gene: TRBV7-9

CDR3 protein: CSVEGLTTGGSSYNEQFF
V gene: TRBV29-1

CDR3 protein: CASSLLRTGDYNSPLHF
V gene: TRBV5-1

CDR3 protein: CASSLAGTGGFPVETQYF
V gene: TRBV7-6

CDR3 protein: CASSGQPSNQPQHF
V gene: TRBV6-5

CDR3 protein: CASSLAPRFNEQFF
V gene: TRBV7-2

CDR3 protein: CASNLWGSGELFF
V gene: TRBV7-9

CDR3 protein: CASSLILAGAYRVADTQYF
V gene: TRBV7-3

CDR3 protein: CASSPIAGGKDEQFF
V gene: TRBV5-1

CDR3 protein: CASSGLVVNEQFF
V gene: TRBV9

CDR3 protein: CASSLASGTGANVLTF
V gene: TRBV7-9

CDR3 protein: CASSQTVSGANVLTF
V gene: TRBV27

CDR3 protein: CASSHNSDFEQYF
V gene: TRBV4-1

CDR3 protein: CASSPGQDQETQYF
V gene: TRBV7-9

CDR3 protein: CASSFLTGGSNQPQHF
V gene: TRBV28

CDR3 protein: CASRDGQGSLETQYF
V gene: TRBV6-5

CDR3 protein: CASSYPGGTNYGYTF
V gene: TRBV5-4

CDR3 protein: CASRRETQYF
V gene: TRBV6-6

CDR3 protein: CASSTTGTTGELFF
V gene: TRBV6-5

CDR3 protein: CASSPPYGGGTDTQYF
V gene: TRBV18